This TCR beta chain was sequenced in a study of blood T cell repertoires in COVID-19. Looking at the study overall: T cells, B-cell-depleted T cells, or PBMCs supplied cDNA or gDNA.

With 3 bases removed from V and 8 bases from J, the gap between germline ends came to 13 bases. The length of the CDR3 is 14 residues. Germline CDR1 and CDR2: KGHSH and LQKENI. Original data processing: Nucleated cell counts were estimated from reference gene primer amplification. Sequencing was performed with immunoSEQ multiplex PCR; in TCRdb, only in-frame clones are kept and a portion is missing. That table gives V, J and clone size, and the DNA gave D and trimming. The table has 100,000 or so clones, about 89% seen once; the top ten hold more than 9%. The sample consisted of peripheral blood. This chain links TRBV18 with TRBJ1-4; no definite D call. This sequence originates from a woman in her twenties or thirties with acute or convalescent COVID-19. CDR3 DNA sequence: TGTGCCAGCTCACCGGCCCAGGTAGAGGAAAAACTGTTTTTT. Protein: CASSPAQVEEKLFF.